These 7 T cell receptor beta chains were all obtained from the same sample, sequenced in a study of T cells after posttransplantation cyclophosphamide. Some clones are missing from TCRdb's copy, which holds only in-frame ones; the method was immunoSEQ multiplex PCR. The data hold 7,500 to 10,000 clones, with around 92% observed a single time. Methotrexate plus calcineurin inhibitor accompanied controls' myeloablative marrow transplants; sampling was 1 year later. The input for sequencing was PBMCs, taken around 450 days after allogeneic stem cell transplant with calcineurin inhibitor and methotrexate. The receptor set was obtained from a male patient in his fifties who received an allogeneic stem cell transplant from an unrelated donor, was CMV-positive, and had chronic GVHD only. A subset of T cells may come from the graft donor.

The chain employs TRBV7-2 and TRBJ1-4, with unresolved D. The CDR3 contains 14 residues. In germline, CDR1 is SGHTA, CDR2 FQGNSA. The ends were cut back, 2 bases at V and 7 bases at J, with 11 bases in the middle. The CDR3 DNA sequence: TGTGCCAGCAGCTTACGTAGGGAGGGTGAAAAACTGTTTTTT. Amino acid sequence: CASSLRREGEKLFF.

This clone showed up just once. This chain connects TRBV25-1 to TRBJ2-1; D is ambiguous. The CDR3 runs to 13 residues. Trimming shortened V by 0 bases and J by 4 bases, and 4 bases separated the two germline ends. The V gene's germline CDR1 is MGHDK and CDR2 SYGVNS. CDR3 in amino acids: CASSEYSYNEQFF. The DNA of the CDR3 is TGTGCCAGCAGTGAATACAGTTACAATGAGCAGTTCTTC.

The V gene is TRBV5-6, the J gene TRBJ2-3; 7 bases agree with TRBD2. The length of the CDR3 is 17 residues. J lost 2 bases, V lost 2 bases, and 11 bases had no gene match. Germline CDR1 and CDR2: SGHDT and YYEEEE. The chain's CDR3 is CASSFGRDYEFTDTQYF. DNA for the CDR3: TGTGCCAGCAGCTTCGGCCGGGACTACGAATTCACAGATACGCAGTATTTT.

The rearrangement links TRBV28 to TRBJ2-5; 7 positions agree with TRBD1. The J call could be wrong; TRBJ2-7 is a better fit for the DNA end. In germline, CDR1 is MDHEN, CDR2 SYDVKM. The CDR3 extends over 14 amino acids. The CDR3 loop reads CASSYRGATYEQYF. The CDR3 DNA is TGTGCCAGCAGTTACAGGGGAGCGACCTACGAGCAGTACTTC.

This clone was seen a handful of times. J is TRBJ1-5 and V is TRBV19; D possibly corresponds to TRBD1 (6 bases). Germline values: CDR1 LNHDA, CDR2 SQIVND (reference sequence). Trimming cost V 7 bases and J 1 base, with 17 bases left between them. The CDR3 consists of 16 residues. The CDR3 region has the DNA TGTGCCAGTACTCCTTTAGATCAGGGGAGCAATCAGCCCCAGCATTTT. Its protein is CASTPLDQGSNQPQHF. Full variable domain (missing parts from reference TRBV19 and TRBJ1-5): DGGITQSPKYLFRKEGQNVTLSCEQNLNHDAMYWYRQDPGQGLRLIYYSQIVNDFQKGDIAEGYSVSREKKESFPLTVTSAQKNPTAFYLCASTPLDQGSNQPQHFGDGTRLSIL.

The chain couples TRBV7-8 to TRBJ2-1; 8 bases line up with TRBD1. Germline trimming cut 5 bases from V and 1 base from J; bases unmatched to any gene: 7. CDR1 and CDR2 (germline): SGHVS, FQNEAQ. CDR3 length: 16 amino acids. The CDR3 DNA sequence: TGTGCCAGCAGCCGGGGGACAGGTAGTTCCTACAATGAGCAGTTCTTC. Residues: CASSRGTGSSYNEQFF.

This chain links TRBV11-2 with TRBJ1-1; D perhaps matches TRBD1 (6 bases). Germline loops: CDR1 SGHAT, CDR2 FQNNGV. Trimming cost V 4 bases and J 1 base, with 16 bases left between them. CDR3 length: 16 residues. In DNA form, the CDR3 reads TGTGCCAGCAGCTCTCCGACGGGGGGCTGGAACACTGAAGCTTTCTTT. As protein: CASSSPTGGWNTEAFF.